These 24 T cell receptor beta chains originate from one sample sequenced in a study. TCRdb called the 5' RACE reads again in MiXCR, with one record for every CDR3 protein. The sample holds 20,000 to 25,000 distinct CDR3 sequences, about 31% seen once. Sequenced material: tumor-infiltrating naive CD4+ T cells sorted from the breast tumor. As for subset: naive CD4+ T cells, CD4+CD45RA+CD25-. Source of these receptors: a female donor with breast cancer.

This rearrangement joins TRBV9 to TRBJ2-3, with a tentative D call TRBD2 (5 bases). Germline CDR1 reads SGDLS; CDR2 reads YYNGEE. V dropped 0 bases and J dropped 0 bases, with 8 bases sitting between them. The CDR3 consists of 15 residues. This CDR3 reads CASSVVGGSTDTQYF. The CDR3, as DNA: TGTGCCAGCAGCGTAGTCGGCGGGAGCACAGATACGCAGTATTTT.

The chain joins TRBV2 to TRBJ2-1; 10 positions agree with TRBD2. V shed 5 bases, J shed 4 bases, and the junction held 5 bases outside the gene matches. The CDR3 is 15 residues long. CDR1 and CDR2 from the germline V gene are SNHLY and FYNNEI. The CDR3 sequence is CASSLSGGDYNEQFF. CDR3 nucleotides: TGTGCCAGCAGTTTAAGCGGGGGGGATTACAATGAGCAGTTCTTC.

The chain recombines TRBV5-5 with TRBJ1-5; 9 bases align to TRBD1. This CDR3 is 16 amino acids long. The V segment lost 0 bases and the J segment 2 bases; nucleotides outside the gene matches: 3. Germline lookup yields CDR1 SGHKS and CDR2 YYEKEE (reference sequence). The CDR3 DNA sequence: TGTGCCAGCAGCTTGGTACAGGGGGCTGGCAATCAGCCCCAGCATTTT. As protein: CASSLVQGAGNQPQHF.

For this clonotype: This may be a read error, as it is one base from a much larger clone. The rearrangement joins TRBV24-1 to TRBJ2-6; the D gene is possibly TRBD1 (5 bases). In germline, CDR1 is KGHDR, CDR2 SFDVKD. The CDR3 loop spans 13 amino acids. The CDR3 DNA is TGTGCCACCAGCCTTTCTGGGGCCAACGCCCTGACTTTC. It encodes CATSLSGANALTF.

The rearrangement uses TRBV4-2 and TRBJ2-1; 9 nucleotides match TRBD2. The V gene end was trimmed by 4 bases and the J gene end by 2 bases; junction bases not matched to a gene: 6. This CDR3 comprises 16 residues. Per germline, CDR1 LGHNA and CDR2 YNFKEQ. The CDR3 sequence is CASSLRLADPYNEQFF. The CDR3, as DNA: TGTGCCAGCAGCCTCCGACTAGCGGACCCCTACAATGAGCAGTTCTTC.

This clonotype ranks as medium-sized. The V call is TRBV7-6, the J call TRBJ2-7; D call uncertain. The CDR3 has 13 amino acids. The V gene lost 2 bases and the J gene lost 1 base, with 6 bases spanning the gap. Germline-derived CDR1 and CDR2 are SGHVS and FNYEAQ. CDR3 coding DNA: TGTGCCAGCAGCTTAACCCCATCCTACGAGCAGTACTTC. Its protein is CASSLTPSYEQYF.

This clonotype was found many times. The chain recombines TRBV20-1 with TRBJ2-1, with D possibly matching TRBD1 (6 bases). V lost 6 bases, J lost 1 base, and 16 bases lay in between. CDR1 DFQATT and CDR2 SNEGSKA come from the germline V gene (reference sequence). The CDR3 has 15 amino acids. CDR3 sequence: CSAAYPGTSYNEQFF. CDR3 DNA sequence: TGCAGTGCGGCATACCCAGGGACATCCTACAATGAGCAGTTCTTC.

This clonotype was counted between two and nine times. V usage is TRBV15 and J usage is TRBJ2-7; D may be TRBD1 (6 bases). CDR1 and CDR2 from the germline V gene are LNHNV and YYDKDF (reference sequence). Trimming pared 3 bases from V and 7 bases from J, leaving 13 bases between. The CDR3 totals 13 residues. CDR3 coding DNA: TGTGCCACCAGCAGCCGGACAGTAGGTGAGCAGTACTTC. Translation: CATSSRTVGEQYF. The entire variable domain, with the rest obtained from reference TRBV15 and TRBJ2-7, is as follows: DAMVIQNPRYQVTQFGKPVTLSCSQTLNHNVMYWYQQKSSQAPKLLFHYYDKDFNNEADTPDNFQSRRPNTSFCFLDIRSPGLGDTAMYLCATSSRTVGEQYFGPGTRLTVT.

This clonotype came up a few times. The V gene is TRBV30, the J gene TRBJ1-1; D is undetermined. There are 13 residues in the CDR3. CDR1 is GTSNPN and CDR2 is SVGIG in the germline V gene (reference sequence). V was trimmed by 4 bases and J by 5 bases, leaving 14 bases between them. CDR3 DNA: TGTGCCTGGACCCCTGACGGGAGGACTGAAGCTTTCTTT. This translates into CAWTPDGRTEAFF.

This clonotype was picked up a small number of times. CDR3 in amino acids: CSAPPGTGDGNQPQHF. The CDR3 coding sequence is TGCAGTGCTCCTCCCGGGACAGGGGATGGCAATCAGCCCCAGCATTTT. The rearrangement joins TRBV20-1 to TRBJ1-5; 10 nucleotides agree with TRBD1. CDR3 length: 16 amino acids. The V gene's germline CDR1 is DFQATT and CDR2 SNEGSKA (reference sequence). V shed 5 bases and J 2 bases; nucleotides not matched to a gene: 9.

This clonotype is labeled medium-sized. This sequence joins TRBV5-1 and TRBJ2-7; 10 bases align to TRBD1. Germline V gene sequence: CDR1 SGHRS, CDR2 YFSETQ. The CDR3 has 14 amino acids. V was pared by 2 bases and J by 2 bases, with 1 base of the junction left unmatched. CDR3 DNA: TGCGCCAGCAGCTTCGGGACAGGGGCCTACGAGCAGTACTTC. It specifies CASSFGTGAYEQYF.

Relative to its sample, this clonotype is medium-sized. The chain combines TRBV18 with TRBJ2-3; unclear D gene. The V end was cut by 2 bases, the J end by 1 base, with 7 bases between. Per the germline V gene, CDR1 is KGHSH and CDR2 is LQKENI. The CDR3 loop spans 14 amino acids. The CDR3 bases are TGTGCCAGCTCACCAGGTGCAGGCACAGATACGCAGTATTTT. The encoded protein is CASSPGAGTDTQYF.

To note about this clonotype: Given a much more abundant clone one base away, this may be a read error. The CDR3: CASSYSLRRGEAFF. The CDR3, as DNA: TGTGCCAGCAGTTACTCGCTGAGGAGGGGAGAAGCTTTCTTT. The genes are TRBV6-5 and TRBJ1-1; possible D gene TRBD1, 5 bases. Germline V gene data show CDR1 as MNHEY and CDR2 as SVGAGI. The V end was cut by 0 bases, the J end by 8 bases, with 13 bases between. The CDR3 totals 14 residues.

This rearrangement joins TRBV30 to TRBJ2-1; D not resolved. V lost 4 bases and J 10 bases, leaving 14 bases between the germline ends. The CDR3 consists of 12 residues. CDR1 is GTSNPN, CDR2 SVGIG, per germline (reference sequence). The CDR3 DNA is TGTGCCTGGAAACCCACTACCTGGGAGCAGTTCTTC. Protein: CAWKPTTWEQFF.

There are many counts of this clonotype. The chain links TRBV29-1 to TRBJ1-1; D unclear. CDR1 and CDR2 from the germline V gene are SQVTM and ANQGSEA. This CDR3 region has 12 residues. V was cut by 4 bases and J by 5 bases, with 11 bases left in between. CDR3 sequence reads: CSVVEGWTEAFF. CDR3 nucleotides: TGCAGCGTTGTGGAAGGATGGACTGAAGCTTTCTTT. Together with reference TRBV29-1 and TRBJ1-1, the CDR3 gives the full variable domain: SAVISQKPSRDICQRGTSLTIQCQVDSQVTMMFWYRQQPGQSLTLIATANQGSEATYESGFVIDKFPISRPNLTFSTLTVSNMSPEDSSIYLCSVVEGWTEAFFGQGTRLTVV.

This clonotype was detected a few times. V is TRBV10-2 and J is TRBJ1-1; TRBD1 matches at 7 bases. The germline V gene has CDR1 WSHSY and CDR2 SAAADI. V lost 4 bases, J lost 3 bases, and 8 bases stayed unmatched. This CDR3 contains 15 residues. This chain's CDR3 is CASSGLTGRHTEAFF. The CDR3 DNA is TGCGCCAGCAGTGGACTGACAGGGAGGCACACTGAAGCTTTCTTT.

This clonotype has a count of ten or more. V is TRBV20-1 and J is TRBJ1-5, with D unresolved. CDR3 length: 13 amino acids. Trimming stripped 2 bases from V and 2 bases from J, with 7 bases between. Germline V gene lookup returns CDR1 DFQATT and CDR2 SNEGSKA (reference sequence). Here the CDR3 reads CSARRAGNQPQHF. CDR3 coding DNA: TGCAGTGCTAGAAGGGCAGGCAATCAGCCCCAGCATTTT.

The chain employs TRBV5-6 and TRBJ2-1, with D possibly being TRBD2 (6 bases). Germline CDR1 SGHDT, CDR2 YYEEEE. The CDR3 extends over 14 amino acids. V lost 0 bases, J lost 4 bases, and 8 bases lay in between. This CDR3 reads CASSLARGYNEQFF. The CDR3 bases are TGTGCCAGCAGCTTGGCCCGGGGGTACAATGAGCAGTTCTTC.

This clonotype is deemed medium-sized. The V gene is TRBV18, the J gene TRBJ2-7; TRBD1 is a possible D gene (6 bases). V lost 4 bases and J 3 bases, leaving 13 bases between the germline ends. From germline, CDR1 is KGHSH and CDR2 LQKENI. CDR3 length: 14 amino acids. CDR3 sequence (DNA): TGTGCCAGCTCACTCCGGGACACGCTCTACGAGCAGTACTTC. Amino acids: CASSLRDTLYEQYF. The full variable domain, with the rest looked up from reference TRBV18 and TRBJ2-7, is NAGVMQNPRHLVRRRGQEARLRCSPMKGHSHVYWYRQLPEEGLKFMVYLQKENIIDESGMPKERFSAEFPKEGPSILRIQQVVRGDSAAYFCASSLRDTLYEQYFGPGTRLTVT.

Regarding this clonotype: A much bigger clone sits one base away, suggesting this may be a read error. Because the CDR3 is missing its conserved closing phenylalanine or tryptophan, this is likely a read error. The gene calls are TRBV19 and TRBJ1-1; D is perhaps TRBD1 (6 bases). Germline V lookup: CDR1 LNHDA, CDR2 SQIVND (reference sequence). Trimming cost V 7 bases and J 4 bases, with 16 bases left between them. The CDR3 extends over 14 amino acids. CDR3 bases: TGTGCCAGTACCCTGAACAGGGATTTCACTGAAGCTTTCTCT. Protein sequence: CASTLNRDFTEAFS.

Notes on this clonotype: The junction and the germline gene differ at one end; a read error may be behind it. The chain employs TRBV12-3 or TRBV12-4 and TRBJ1-5, with D unresolved. CDR3 length: 15 amino acids. CDR3 DNA sequence: TGTGCCAGCAGTTTAGCGCTAGGCCACAATGAGCCCCAGCATTTT. This gives the protein CASSLALGHNEPQHF.

This clonotype is labeled as medium-sized. The rearrangement joins TRBV20-1 to TRBJ2-1, with D perhaps TRBD2 (5 bases). The CDR3 runs 14 residues. Germline CDR1 and CDR2: DFQATT and SNEGSKA (reference sequence). The ends were cut back, 0 bases at V and 1 base at J, with 7 bases in the middle. CDR3 loop: CSARDSGSYNEQFF. As DNA, the CDR3 is TGCAGTGCTAGAGATTCGGGGTCCTACAATGAGCAGTTCTTC.

Note on this clonotype: It may be a read error: a sequence one base away is much more abundant. V is TRBV7-9 and J is TRBJ2-1; possibly TRBD1 for D (5 bases). V was cut by 2 bases and J by 6 bases, with 14 bases left in between. Per germline, CDR1 SEHNR and CDR2 FQNEAQ (reference sequence). The CDR3 contains 15 residues. CDR3 DNA: TGTGCCAGCAGCTTACCGCTCCCCCAGGGCAATGAGCAGTTCTTC. Its protein product is CASSLPLPQGNEQFF. Full variable domain (outside the CDR3, taken from reference TRBV7-9 and TRBJ2-1): DTGVSQNPRHKITKRGQNVTFRCDPISEHNRLYWYRQTLGQGPEFLTYFQNEAQLEKSRLLSDRFSAERPKGSFSTLEIQRTEQGDSAMYLCASSLPLPQGNEQFFGPGTRLTVL.

Details on this clonotype: Lacking the conserved final phenylalanine or tryptophan, this CDR3 likely reflects a read error. The V gene is TRBV7-3, the J gene TRBJ1-6; possibly TRBD1 for D (5 bases). The CDR3 spans 15 residues. CDR1 and CDR2 from the germline V gene are SGHTA and FQGTGA. V was cut by 5 bases and J by 3 bases, with 11 bases left in between. The CDR3 bases are TGTGCCAGCAGCCCGGGGGTCTACTATAATTCACCCCTCCACTCT. This sequence encodes CASSPGVYYNSPLHS.